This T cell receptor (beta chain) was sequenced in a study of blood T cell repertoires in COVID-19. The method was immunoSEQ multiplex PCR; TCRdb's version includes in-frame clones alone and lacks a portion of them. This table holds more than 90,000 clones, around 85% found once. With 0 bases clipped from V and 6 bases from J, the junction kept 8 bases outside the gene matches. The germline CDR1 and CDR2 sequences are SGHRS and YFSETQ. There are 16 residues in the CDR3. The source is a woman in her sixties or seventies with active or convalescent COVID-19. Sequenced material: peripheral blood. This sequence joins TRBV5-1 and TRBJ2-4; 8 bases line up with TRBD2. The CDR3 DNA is TGCGCCAGCAGCTTGGAGGAGCTAGCGGGCGGAAACATTCAGTACTTC. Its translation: CASSLEELAGGNIQYF.